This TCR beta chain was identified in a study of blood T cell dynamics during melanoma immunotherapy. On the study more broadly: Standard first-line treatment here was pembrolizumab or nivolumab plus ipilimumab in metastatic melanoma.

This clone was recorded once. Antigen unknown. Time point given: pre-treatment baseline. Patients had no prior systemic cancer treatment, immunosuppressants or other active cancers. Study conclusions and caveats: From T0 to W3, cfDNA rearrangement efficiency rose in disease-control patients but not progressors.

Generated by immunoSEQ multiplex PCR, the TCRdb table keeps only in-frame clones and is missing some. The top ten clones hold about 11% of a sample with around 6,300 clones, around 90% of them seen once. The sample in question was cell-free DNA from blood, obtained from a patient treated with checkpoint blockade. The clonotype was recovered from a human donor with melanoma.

CDR3 protein: CASSKPMEGRNEQFF. The CDR3 DNA reads as TGTGCCAGTAGTAAGCCTATGGAAGGACGCAATGAGCAGTTCTTC. V gene TRBV19 combines with J gene TRBJ2-1; the D is unclear. Between the trimmed V and J ends, which lost 4 bases and 6 bases, there was a span of 16 bases. The CDR3 extends over 15 amino acids. Per germline, CDR1 LNHDA and CDR2 SQIVND (reference sequence).